The text below deals with one T cell receptor beta chain. The target antigen is unknown. Data came from immunoSEQ multiplex PCR; TCRdb stores just in-frame clones and leaves some out. This table holds some 150,000 clones, about 82% found once. This sample stems from a study of T cell responses to AZD1222 COVID-19 vaccine. Study results and caveats: Nearly half of the spike-specific TCRs reportedly recognize variant regions that carry no mutations.

V dropped 0 bases and J dropped 0; count of bases not matched to a gene: 2. This CDR3 is built from 15 residues. Per germline, CDR1 SGDLS and CDR2 YYNGEE. The receptor comes from an adult who received the MenACWY meningococcal vaccine as a control. The input for sequencing was peripheral blood, taken 28 days after the second dose of the MenACWY control vaccine. The chain carries TRBV9 and TRBJ2-7; 8 nucleotides match TRBD1. The CDR3 sequence is CASSVGTGSSYEQYF. DNA for the CDR3: TGTGCCAGCAGCGTAGGGACAGGGAGCTCCTACGAGCAGTACTTC.